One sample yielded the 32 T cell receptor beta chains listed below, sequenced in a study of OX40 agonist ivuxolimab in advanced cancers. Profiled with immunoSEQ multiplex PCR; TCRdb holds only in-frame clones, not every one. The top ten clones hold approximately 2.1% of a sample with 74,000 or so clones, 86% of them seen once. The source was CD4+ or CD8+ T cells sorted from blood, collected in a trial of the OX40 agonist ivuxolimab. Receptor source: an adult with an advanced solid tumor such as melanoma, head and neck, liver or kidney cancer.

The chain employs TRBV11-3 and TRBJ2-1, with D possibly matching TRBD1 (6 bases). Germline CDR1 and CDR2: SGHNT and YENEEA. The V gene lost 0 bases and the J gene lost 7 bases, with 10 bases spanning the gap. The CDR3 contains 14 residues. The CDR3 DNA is TGTGCCAGCAGCTTAGAAAACACAGGGAATGAGCAGTTCTTC. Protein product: CASSLENTGNEQFF.

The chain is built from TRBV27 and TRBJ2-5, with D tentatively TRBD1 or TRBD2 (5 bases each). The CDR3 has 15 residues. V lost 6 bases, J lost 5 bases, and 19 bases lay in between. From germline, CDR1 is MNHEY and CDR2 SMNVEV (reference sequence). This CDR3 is CASRTTPGTRETQYF. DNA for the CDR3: TGTGCCAGCAGAACAACCCCCGGGACCCGGGAGACCCAGTACTTC.

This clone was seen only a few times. The CDR3 DNA reads TGTGCCAGCAGCAACTCTCTAATAAGACTGAAACCCCAAGAGACCCAGTACTTC. Amino acids: CASSNSLIRLKPQETQYF. The J gene is TRBJ2-5, the V gene TRBV21-1; the table's D call of TRBD2 was not tested on the DNA. TRBV21-1 counts as a pseudogene. The CDR3 length is 18 residues.

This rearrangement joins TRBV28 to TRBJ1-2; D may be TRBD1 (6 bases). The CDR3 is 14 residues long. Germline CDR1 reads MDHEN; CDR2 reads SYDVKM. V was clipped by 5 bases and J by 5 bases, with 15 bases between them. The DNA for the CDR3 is TGTGCCAGCAGTCGCGGGGGCCTAGAGTATGGCTACACCTTC. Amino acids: CASSRGGLEYGYTF.

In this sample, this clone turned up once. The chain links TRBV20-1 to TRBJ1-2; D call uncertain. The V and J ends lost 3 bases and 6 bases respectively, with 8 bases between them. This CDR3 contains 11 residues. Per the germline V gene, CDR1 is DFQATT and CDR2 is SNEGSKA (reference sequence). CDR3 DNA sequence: TGCAGTGCTAGTAACTGGGATGGCTACACCTTC. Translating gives CSASNWDGYTF.

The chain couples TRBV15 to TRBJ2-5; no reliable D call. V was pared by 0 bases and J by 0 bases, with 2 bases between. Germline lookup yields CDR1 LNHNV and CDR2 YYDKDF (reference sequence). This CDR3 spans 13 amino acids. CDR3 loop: CATSRDHQETQYF. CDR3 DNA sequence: TGTGCCACCAGCAGAGATCACCAAGAGACCCAGTACTTC.

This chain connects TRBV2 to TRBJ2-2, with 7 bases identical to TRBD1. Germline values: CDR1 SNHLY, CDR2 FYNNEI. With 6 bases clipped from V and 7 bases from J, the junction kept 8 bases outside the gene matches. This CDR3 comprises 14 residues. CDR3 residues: CASRGGQVLGELFF. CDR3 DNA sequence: TGTGCCAGCAGGGGCGGACAGGTCCTCGGGGAGCTGTTTTTT. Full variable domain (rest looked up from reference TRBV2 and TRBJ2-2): EPEVTQTPSHQVTQMGQEVILRCVPISNHLYFYWYRQILGQKVEFLVSFYNNEISEKSEIFDDQFSVERPDGSNFTLKIRSTKLEDSAMYFCASRGGQVLGELFFGEGSRLTVL.

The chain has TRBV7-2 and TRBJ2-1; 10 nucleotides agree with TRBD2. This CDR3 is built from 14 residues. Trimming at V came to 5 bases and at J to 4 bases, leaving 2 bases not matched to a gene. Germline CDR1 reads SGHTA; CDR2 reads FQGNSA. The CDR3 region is CASSRGLAYNEQFF. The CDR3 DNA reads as TGTGCCAGCAGCCGGGGACTAGCGTACAATGAGCAGTTCTTC.

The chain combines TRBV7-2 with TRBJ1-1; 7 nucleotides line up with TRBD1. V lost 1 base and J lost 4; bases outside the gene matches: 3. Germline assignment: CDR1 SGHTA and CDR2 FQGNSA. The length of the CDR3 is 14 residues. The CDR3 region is CASSLDRGGTEAFF. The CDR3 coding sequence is TGTGCCAGCAGCTTAGACAGGGGAGGCACTGAAGCTTTCTTT.

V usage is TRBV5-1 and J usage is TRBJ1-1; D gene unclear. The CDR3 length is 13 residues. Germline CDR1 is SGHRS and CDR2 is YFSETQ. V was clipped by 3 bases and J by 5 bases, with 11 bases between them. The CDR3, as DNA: TGCGCCAGCAGCTCCTTCGATCGTACTGAAGCTTTCTTT. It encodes CASSSFDRTEAFF.

CDR3 sequence: CASSASLGSNEKLFF. The DNA for the CDR3 is TGTGCCAGCAGTGCCAGCCTCGGGTCTAATGAAAAACTGTTTTTT. The chain employs TRBV28 and TRBJ1-4; D is ambiguous. The germline gives CDR1 MDHEN, CDR2 SYDVKM. V was cut by 5 bases and J by 3 bases, with 13 bases left in between. This CDR3 has 15 residues.

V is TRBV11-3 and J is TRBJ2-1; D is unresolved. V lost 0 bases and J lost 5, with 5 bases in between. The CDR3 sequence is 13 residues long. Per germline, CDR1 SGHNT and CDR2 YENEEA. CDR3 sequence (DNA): TGTGCCAGCAGCTTAGATCGCGACAATGAGCAGTTCTTC. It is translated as CASSLDRDNEQFF.

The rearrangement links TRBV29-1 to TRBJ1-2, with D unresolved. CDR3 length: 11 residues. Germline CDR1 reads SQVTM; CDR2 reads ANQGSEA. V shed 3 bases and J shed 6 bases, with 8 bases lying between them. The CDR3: CSVEYSHGYTF. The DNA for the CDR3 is TGCAGCGTTGAGTACAGCCATGGCTACACCTTC.

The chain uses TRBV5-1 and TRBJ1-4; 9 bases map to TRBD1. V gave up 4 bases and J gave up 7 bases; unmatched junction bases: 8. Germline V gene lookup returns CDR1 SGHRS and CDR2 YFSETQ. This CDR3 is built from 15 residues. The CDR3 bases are TGCGCCAGCAGCCTAGGACAGGGGTTGGGTGAAAAACTGTTTTTT. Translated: CASSLGQGLGEKLFF. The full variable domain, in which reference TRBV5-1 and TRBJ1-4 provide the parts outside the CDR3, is KAGVTQTPRYLIKTRGQQVTLSCSPISGHRSVSWYQQTPGQGLQFLFEYFSETQRNKGNFPGRFSGRQFSNSRSEMNVSTLELGDSALYLCASSLGQGLGEKLFFGSGTQLSVL.

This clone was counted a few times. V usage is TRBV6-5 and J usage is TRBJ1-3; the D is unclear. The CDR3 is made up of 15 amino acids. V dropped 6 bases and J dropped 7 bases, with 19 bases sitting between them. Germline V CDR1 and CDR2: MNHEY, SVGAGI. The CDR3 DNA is TGTGCCAGCAGAGATAAGCTCTCATGGACGAACACCATATATTTT. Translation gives CASRDKLSWTNTIYF.

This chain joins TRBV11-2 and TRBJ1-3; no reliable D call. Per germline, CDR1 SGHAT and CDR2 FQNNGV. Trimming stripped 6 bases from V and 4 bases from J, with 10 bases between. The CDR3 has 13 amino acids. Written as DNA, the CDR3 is TGTGCCAGCAGTTCCGACGGCGGAAACACCATATATTTT. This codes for CASSSDGGNTIYF.

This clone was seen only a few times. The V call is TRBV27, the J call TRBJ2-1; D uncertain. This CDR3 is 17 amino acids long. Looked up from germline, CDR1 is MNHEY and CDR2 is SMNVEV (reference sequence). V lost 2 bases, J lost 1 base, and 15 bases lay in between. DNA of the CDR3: TGTGCCAGCAGTTTAAAGACCCTCAGCCGGTCCTACAATGAGCAGTTCTTC. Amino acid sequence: CASSLKTLSRSYNEQFF.

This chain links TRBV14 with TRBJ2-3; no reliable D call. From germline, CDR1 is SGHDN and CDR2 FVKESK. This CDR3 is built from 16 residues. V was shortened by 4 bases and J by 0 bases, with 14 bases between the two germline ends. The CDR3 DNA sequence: TGTGCCAGCAGCCTTCTCCAGAGTACTAGCACAGATACGCAGTATTTT. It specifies CASSLLQSTSTDTQYF.

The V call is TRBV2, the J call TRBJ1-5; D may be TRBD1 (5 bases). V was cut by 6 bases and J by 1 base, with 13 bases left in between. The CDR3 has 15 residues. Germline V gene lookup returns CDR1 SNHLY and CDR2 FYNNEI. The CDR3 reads CASRLDSFSNQPQHF. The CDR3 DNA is TGTGCCAGCAGATTAGACAGCTTCAGCAATCAGCCCCAGCATTTT.

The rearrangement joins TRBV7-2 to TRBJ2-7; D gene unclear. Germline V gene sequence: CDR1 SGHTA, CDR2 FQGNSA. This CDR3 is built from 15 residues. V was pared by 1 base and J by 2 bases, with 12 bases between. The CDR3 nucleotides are TGTGCCAGCAGCTTAGATAGTTACAGTACCTACGAGCAGTACTTC. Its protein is CASSLDSYSTYEQYF.

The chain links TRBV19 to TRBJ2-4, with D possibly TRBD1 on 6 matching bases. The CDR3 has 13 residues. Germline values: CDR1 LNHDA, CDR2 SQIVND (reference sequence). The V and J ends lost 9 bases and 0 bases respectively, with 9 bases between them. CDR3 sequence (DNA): TGTGCCAGCAGGGGCCCAGCCAAAAACATTCAGTACTTC. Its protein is CASRGPAKNIQYF. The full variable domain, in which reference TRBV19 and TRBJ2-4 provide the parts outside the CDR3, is DGGITQSPKYLFRKEGQNVTLSCEQNLNHDAMYWYRQDPGQGLRLIYYSQIVNDFQKGDIAEGYSVSREKKESFPLTVTSAQKNPTAFYLCASRGPAKNIQYFGAGTRLSVL.

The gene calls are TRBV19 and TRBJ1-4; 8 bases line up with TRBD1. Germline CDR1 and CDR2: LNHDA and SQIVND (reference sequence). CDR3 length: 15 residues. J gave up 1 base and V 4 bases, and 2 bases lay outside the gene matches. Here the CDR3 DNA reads TGTGCCAGTAGTAGACAGGGGCGAACTAATGAAAAACTGTTTTTT. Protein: CASSRQGRTNEKLFF.

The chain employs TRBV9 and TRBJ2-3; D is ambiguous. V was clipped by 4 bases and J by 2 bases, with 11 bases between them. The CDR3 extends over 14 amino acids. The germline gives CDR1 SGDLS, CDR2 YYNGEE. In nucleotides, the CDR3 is TGTGCCAGCAGCCCAAGCGCGGTCACAGATACGCAGTATTTT. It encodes CASSPSAVTDTQYF.

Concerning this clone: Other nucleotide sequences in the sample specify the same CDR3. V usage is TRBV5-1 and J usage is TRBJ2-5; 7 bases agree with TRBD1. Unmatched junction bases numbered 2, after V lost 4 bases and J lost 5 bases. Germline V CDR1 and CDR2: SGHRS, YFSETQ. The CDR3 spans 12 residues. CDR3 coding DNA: TGCGCCAGCAGCCTACAGGGGGAGACCCAGTACTTC. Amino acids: CASSLQGETQYF.

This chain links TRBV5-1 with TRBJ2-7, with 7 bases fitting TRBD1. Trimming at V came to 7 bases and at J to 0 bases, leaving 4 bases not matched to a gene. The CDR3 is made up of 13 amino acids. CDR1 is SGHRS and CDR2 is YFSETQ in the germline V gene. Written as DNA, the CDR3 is TGCGCCAGCCGGGGACAGTTCTCCTACGAGCAGTACTTC. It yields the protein CASRGQFSYEQYF.

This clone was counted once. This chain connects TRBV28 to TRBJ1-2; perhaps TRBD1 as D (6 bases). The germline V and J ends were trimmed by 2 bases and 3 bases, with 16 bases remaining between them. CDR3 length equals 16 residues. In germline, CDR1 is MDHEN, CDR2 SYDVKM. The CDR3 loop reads CASSLGGQGGYYGYTF. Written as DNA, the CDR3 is TGTGCCAGCAGTTTAGGGGGCCAGGGAGGTTACTATGGCTACACCTTC.

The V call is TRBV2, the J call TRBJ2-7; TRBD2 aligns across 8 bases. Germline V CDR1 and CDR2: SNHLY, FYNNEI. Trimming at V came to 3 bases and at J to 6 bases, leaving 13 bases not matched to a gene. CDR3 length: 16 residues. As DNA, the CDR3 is TGTGCCAGCAGTGATCGTCCCAAAGCGGGGGTTCGCGAGCAGTACTTC. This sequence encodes CASSDRPKAGVREQYF.

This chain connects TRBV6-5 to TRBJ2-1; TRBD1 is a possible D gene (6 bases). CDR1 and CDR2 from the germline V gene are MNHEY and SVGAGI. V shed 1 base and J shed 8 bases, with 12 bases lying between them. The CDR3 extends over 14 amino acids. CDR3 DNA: TGTGCCAGCAGTTACTTGGGGGCAGCGGATGAGCAGTTCTTC. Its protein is CASSYLGAADEQFF.

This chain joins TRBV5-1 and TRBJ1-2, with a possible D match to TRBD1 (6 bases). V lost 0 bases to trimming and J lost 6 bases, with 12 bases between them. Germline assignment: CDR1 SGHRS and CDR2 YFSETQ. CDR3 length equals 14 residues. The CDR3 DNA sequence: TGCGCCAGCAGCTTGGACAGGGTCAGCCATGGCTACACCTTC. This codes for CASSLDRVSHGYTF.

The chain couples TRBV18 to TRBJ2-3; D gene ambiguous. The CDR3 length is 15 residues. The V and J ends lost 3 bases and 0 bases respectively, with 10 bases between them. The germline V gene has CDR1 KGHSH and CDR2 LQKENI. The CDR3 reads CASSPTGASTDTQYF. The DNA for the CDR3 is TGTGCCAGCTCACCGACGGGTGCTAGCACAGATACGCAGTATTTT.

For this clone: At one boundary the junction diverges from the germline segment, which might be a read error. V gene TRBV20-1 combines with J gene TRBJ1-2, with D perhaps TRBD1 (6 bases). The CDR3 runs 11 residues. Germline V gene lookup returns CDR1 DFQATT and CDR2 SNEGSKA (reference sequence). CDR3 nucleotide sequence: TGCAGTGCTAGAGATTGGGACACCCAGGACTTC. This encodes CSARDWDTQDF.

The CDR3 DNA is TGTGCCAGCAGAATGGGGGATCAGCCCCAGCATTTT. Its translation: CASRMGDQPQHF. The rearrangement joins TRBV6-5 to TRBJ1-5, with D possibly being TRBD1 (5 bases). The V gene lost 6 bases and the J gene lost 5 bases, with 8 bases spanning the gap. Looked up from germline, CDR1 is MNHEY and CDR2 is SVGAGI. CDR3 length equals 12 residues.